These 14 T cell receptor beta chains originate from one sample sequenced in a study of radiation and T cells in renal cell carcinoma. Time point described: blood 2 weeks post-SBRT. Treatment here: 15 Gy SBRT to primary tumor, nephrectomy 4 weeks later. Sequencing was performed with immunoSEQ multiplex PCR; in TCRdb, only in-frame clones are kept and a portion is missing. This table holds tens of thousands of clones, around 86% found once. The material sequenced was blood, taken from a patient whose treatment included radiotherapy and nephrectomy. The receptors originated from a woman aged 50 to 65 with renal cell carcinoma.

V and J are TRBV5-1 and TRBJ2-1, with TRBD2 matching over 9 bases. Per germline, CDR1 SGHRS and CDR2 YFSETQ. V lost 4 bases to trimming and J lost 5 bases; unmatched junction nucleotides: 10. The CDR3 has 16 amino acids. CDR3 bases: TGCGCCAGCAGCGTCCGGGGAGCGGGGGGAGACAATGAGCAGTTCTTC. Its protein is CASSVRGAGGDNEQFF.

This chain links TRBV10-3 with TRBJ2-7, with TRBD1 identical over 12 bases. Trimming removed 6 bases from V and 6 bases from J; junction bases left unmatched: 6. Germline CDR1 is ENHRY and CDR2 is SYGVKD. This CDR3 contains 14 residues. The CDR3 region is CAISGGTGGFEQYF. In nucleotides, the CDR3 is TGTGCCATCAGCGGCGGGACAGGGGGCTTCGAGCAGTACTTC.

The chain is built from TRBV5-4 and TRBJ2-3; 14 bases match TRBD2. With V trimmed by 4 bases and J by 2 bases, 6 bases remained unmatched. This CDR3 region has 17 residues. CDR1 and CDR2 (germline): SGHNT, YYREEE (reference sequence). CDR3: CASSDPTSGGVTDTQYF. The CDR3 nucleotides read TGTGCCAGCAGCGACCCGACTAGCGGGGGGGTCACAGATACGCAGTATTTT.

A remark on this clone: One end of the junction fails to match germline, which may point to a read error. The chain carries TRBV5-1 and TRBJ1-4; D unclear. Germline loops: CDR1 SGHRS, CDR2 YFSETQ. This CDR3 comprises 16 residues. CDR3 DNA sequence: TGCGCCAGCAGTTTGGATGGAGTAACAACTAATGAAAAACTGTTTTTT. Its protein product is CASSLDGVTTNEKLFF. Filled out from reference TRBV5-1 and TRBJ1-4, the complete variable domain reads KAGVTQTPRYLIKTRGQQVTLSCSPISGHRSVSWYQQTPGQGLQFLFEYFSETQRNKGNFPGRFSGRQFSNSRSEMNVSTLELGDSALYLCASSLDGVTTNEKLFFGSGTQLSVL.

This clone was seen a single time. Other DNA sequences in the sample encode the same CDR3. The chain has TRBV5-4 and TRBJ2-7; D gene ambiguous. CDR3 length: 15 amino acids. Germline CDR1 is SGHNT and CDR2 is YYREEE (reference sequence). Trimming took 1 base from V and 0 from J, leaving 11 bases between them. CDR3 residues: CASSLPGGSSYEQYF. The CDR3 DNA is TGTGCCAGCAGCTTGCCGGGCGGTAGCTCCTACGAGCAGTACTTC.

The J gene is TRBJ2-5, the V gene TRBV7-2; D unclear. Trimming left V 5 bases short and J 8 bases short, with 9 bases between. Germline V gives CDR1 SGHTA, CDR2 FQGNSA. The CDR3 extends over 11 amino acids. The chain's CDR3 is CASSRSLTQYF. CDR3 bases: TGTGCCAGCAGCAGGAGCCTTACCCAGTACTTC.

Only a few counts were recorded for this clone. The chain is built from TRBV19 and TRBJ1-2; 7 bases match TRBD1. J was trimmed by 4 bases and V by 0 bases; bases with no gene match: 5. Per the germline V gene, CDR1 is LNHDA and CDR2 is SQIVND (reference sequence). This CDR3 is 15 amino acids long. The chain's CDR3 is CASSIDGGDSYGYTF. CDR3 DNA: TGTGCCAGTAGTATAGATGGTGGGGACAGCTATGGCTACACCTTC.

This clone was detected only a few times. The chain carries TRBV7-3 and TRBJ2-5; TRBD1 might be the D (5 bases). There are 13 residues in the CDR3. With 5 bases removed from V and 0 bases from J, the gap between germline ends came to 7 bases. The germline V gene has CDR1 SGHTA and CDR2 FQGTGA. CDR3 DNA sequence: TGTGCCAGCAGCCCAGGGAACCAAGAGACCCAGTACTTC. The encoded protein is CASSPGNQETQYF. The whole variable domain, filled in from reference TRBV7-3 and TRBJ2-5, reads GAGVSQTPSNKVTEKGKYVELRCDPISGHTALYWYRQSLGQGPEFLIYFQGTGAADDSGLPNDRFFAVRPEGSVSTLKIQRTERGDSAVYLCASSPGNQETQYFGPGTRLLVL.

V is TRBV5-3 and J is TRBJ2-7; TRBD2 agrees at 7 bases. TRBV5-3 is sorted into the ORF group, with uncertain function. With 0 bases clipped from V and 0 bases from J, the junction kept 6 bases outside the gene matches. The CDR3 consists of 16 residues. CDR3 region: CARSLVRAGNSYEQYF. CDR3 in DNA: TGTGCCAGAAGCTTGGTTCGAGCGGGAAACTCCTACGAGCAGTACTTC.

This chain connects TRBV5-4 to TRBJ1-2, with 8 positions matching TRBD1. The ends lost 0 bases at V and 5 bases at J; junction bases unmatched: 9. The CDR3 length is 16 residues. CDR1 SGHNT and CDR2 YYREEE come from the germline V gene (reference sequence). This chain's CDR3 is CASSLAGGQEMYGYTF. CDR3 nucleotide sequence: TGTGCCAGCAGCTTGGCCGGGGGACAGGAGATGTATGGCTACACCTTC.

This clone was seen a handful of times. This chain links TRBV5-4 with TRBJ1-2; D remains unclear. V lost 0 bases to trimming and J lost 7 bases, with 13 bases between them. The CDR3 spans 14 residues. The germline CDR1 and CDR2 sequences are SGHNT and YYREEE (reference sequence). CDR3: CASSLDVVIGGYTF. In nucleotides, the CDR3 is TGTGCCAGCAGCTTGGACGTGGTTATCGGTGGCTACACCTTC.

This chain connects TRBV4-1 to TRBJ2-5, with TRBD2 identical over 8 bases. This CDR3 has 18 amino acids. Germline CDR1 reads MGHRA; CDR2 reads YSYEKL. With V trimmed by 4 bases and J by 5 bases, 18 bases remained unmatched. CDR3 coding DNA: TGCGCCAGCAGCCCGAAGGCCCGTAGCGGGGCCCCTCGCGAGACCCAGTACTTC. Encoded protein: CASSPKARSGAPRETQYF.

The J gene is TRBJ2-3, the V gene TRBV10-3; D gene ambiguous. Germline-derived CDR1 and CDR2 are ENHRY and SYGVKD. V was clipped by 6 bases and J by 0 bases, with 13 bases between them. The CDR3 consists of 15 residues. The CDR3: CAISAIGPSTDTQYF. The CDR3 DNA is TGTGCCATCAGCGCCATTGGTCCTAGCACAGATACGCAGTATTTT.

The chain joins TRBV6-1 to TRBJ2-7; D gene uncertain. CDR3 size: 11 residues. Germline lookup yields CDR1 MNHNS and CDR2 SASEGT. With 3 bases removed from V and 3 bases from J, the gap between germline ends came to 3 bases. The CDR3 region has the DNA TGTGCCAGCAGTGATAACTACGAGCAGTACTTC. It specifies CASSDNYEQYF.